Listed below are T cell receptor beta chains from one sample, sequenced in a study of T cell responses to AZD1222 COVID-19 vaccine. Using immunoSEQ multiplex PCR, the repertoire was profiled, and TCRdb retains in-frame clones only, with some absent. This sample has over 130,000 clones, with 94% found just once. Sequencing used peripheral blood, obtained on day 0 of AZD1222 vaccination. These receptors were obtained from an adult in good health. The conserved cysteine and the conserved F or W are not part of the CDR3 here. A D gene is named only where the DNA matches it firmly. A clone size is listed for some rows: how often the clone was seen (once, few, many), or a class if it is expanded.

size	D	J	V	CDR3
-	-	TRBJ2-2	TRBV5-8	ASSLYGANTGELF
-	-	TRBJ1-5	TRBV2	ASSVNRDQPQH
-	-	TRBJ1-5	TRBV6-5	ASSASVGSGQH
once	-	TRBJ1-3	TRBV19	ASSINAGAHSGNTIY
-	TRBD1	TRBJ1-3	TRBV4-2	ASSPEGTEGNTIY
-	-	TRBJ1-2	TRBV20-1	SAGRDGYT
-	TRBD2	TRBJ2-3	TRBV6-2/TRBV6-3	ASSYSSGDITDTQY
-	TRBD2	TRBJ2-1	TRBV19	ASSLATSGYNEQF
once	-	TRBJ1-2	TRBV9	ASSVAAGEGYT
-	TRBD1	TRBJ1-1	TRBV5-1	ASTGTGGTEAF